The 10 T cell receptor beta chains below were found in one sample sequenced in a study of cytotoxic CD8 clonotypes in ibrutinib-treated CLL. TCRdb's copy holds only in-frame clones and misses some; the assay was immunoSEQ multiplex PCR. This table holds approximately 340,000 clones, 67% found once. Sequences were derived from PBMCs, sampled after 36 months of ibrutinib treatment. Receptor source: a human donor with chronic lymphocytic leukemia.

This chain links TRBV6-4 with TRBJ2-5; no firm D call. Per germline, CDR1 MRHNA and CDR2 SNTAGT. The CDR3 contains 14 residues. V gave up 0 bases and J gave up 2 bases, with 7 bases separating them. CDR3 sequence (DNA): TGTGCCAGCAGTGACTCTCCAGCACAAGAGACCCAGTACTTC. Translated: CASSDSPAQETQYF.

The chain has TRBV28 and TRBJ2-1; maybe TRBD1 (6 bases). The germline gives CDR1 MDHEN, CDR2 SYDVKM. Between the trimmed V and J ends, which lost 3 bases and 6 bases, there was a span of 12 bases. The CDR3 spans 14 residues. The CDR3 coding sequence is TGTGCCAGCAGTTTGAGACAGGCCCCCAATGAGCAGTTCTTC. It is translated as CASSLRQAPNEQFF.

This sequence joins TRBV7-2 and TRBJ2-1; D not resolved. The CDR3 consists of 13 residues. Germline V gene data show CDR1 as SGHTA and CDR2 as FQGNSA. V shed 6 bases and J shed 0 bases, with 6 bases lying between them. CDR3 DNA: TGTGCCAGCAGACCATACTCCTACAATGAGCAGTTCTTC. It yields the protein CASRPYSYNEQFF.

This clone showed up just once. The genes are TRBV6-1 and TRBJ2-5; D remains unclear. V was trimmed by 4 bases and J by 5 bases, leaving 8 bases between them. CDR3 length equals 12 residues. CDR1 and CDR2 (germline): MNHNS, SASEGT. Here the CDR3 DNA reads TGTGCCAGCAGTGGAACCGGGGAGACCCAGTACTTC. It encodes CASSGTGETQYF.

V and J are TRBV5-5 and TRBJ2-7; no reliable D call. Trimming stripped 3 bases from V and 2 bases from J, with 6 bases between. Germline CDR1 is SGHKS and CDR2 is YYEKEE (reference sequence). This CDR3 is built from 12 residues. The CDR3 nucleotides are TGTGCCAGCAGCTCCCTAACCTACGAGCAGTACTTC. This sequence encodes CASSSLTYEQYF. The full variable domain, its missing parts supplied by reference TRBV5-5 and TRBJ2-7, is DAGVTQSPTHLIKTRGQQVTLRCSPISGHKSVSWYQQVLGQGPQFIFQYYEKEERGRGNFPDRFSARQFPNYSSELNVNALLLGDSALYLCASSSLTYEQYFGPGTRLTVT.

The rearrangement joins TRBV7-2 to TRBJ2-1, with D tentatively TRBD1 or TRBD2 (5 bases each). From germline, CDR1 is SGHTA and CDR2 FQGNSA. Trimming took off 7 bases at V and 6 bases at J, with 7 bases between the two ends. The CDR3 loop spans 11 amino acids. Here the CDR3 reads CASMGTNEQFF. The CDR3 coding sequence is TGTGCCAGCATGGGGACCAATGAGCAGTTCTTC.

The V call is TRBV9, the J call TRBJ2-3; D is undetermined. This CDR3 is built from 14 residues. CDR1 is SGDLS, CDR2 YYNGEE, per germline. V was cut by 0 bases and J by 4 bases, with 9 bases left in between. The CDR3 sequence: CASSVAGVSDTQYF. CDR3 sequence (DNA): TGTGCCAGCAGCGTAGCTGGCGTCTCAGATACGCAGTATTTT.

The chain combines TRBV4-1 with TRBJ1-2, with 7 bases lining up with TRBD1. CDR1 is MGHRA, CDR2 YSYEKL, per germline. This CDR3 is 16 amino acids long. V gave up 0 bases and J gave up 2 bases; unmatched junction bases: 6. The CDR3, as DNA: TGCGCCAGCAGCCAAGAACCACAGGGGATAAACTATGGCTACACCTTC. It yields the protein CASSQEPQGINYGYTF.

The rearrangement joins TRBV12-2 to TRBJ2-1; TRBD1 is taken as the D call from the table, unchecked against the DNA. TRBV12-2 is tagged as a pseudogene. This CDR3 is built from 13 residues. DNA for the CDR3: TGTGCAAGTCGCTGGGACAGGGTGTATGAGCAGTTCTTC. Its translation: CASRWDRVYEQFF.

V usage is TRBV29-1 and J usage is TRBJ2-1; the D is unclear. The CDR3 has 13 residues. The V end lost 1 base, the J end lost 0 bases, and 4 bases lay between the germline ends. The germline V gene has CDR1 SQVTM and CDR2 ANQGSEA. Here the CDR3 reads CSVEGSSYNEQFF. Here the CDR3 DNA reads TGCAGCGTTGAAGGCTCCTCCTACAATGAGCAGTTCTTC.